One and the same sample provided the 32 T cell receptor beta chains below, sequenced in a study of beta chain features in type 1 diabetes. Every isolated RNA sample was fully reverse transcribed, so sequencing captured expressed TCRB transcripts. Sequenced by immunoSEQ multiplex PCR; TCRdb stores in-frame clones only, minus some. The sample carries under 900,000 clones, roughly 16% recorded once. The sample taken for sequencing was naive CD4+ T cells from blood. The origin of the receptors is a young woman in good health.

The J gene is TRBJ2-7, the V gene TRBV11-2, with unresolved D. CDR1 and CDR2 (germline): SGHAT, FQNNGV. V gave up 3 bases and J gave up 4 bases, with 13 bases separating them. The CDR3 runs to 14 residues. CDR3 nucleotide sequence: TGTGCCAGCAGCTTTCAAGGTAATCGGTACGAGCAGTACTTC. Translation: CASSFQGNRYEQYF.

The chain joins TRBV10-3 to TRBJ1-1; D gene ambiguous. V was pared by 1 base and J by 4 bases, with 4 bases between. CDR3 length: 12 amino acids. Germline CDR1 and CDR2: ENHRY and SYGVKD. The CDR3 nucleotides read TGTGCCATCAGTGAGTTGGGCACTGAAGCTTTCTTT. Translated, it gives CAISELGTEAFF.

This clone was found a few times. Here the CDR3 reads CAISASSGRGTGELFF. For the CDR3, the DNA is TGTGCCATCAGTGCCTCTAGCGGGAGAGGTACCGGGGAGCTGTTTTTT. This chain joins TRBV10-3 and TRBJ2-2, with TRBD2 matching over 10 bases. V lost 4 bases to trimming and J lost 5 bases; unmatched junction nucleotides: 7. There are 16 residues in the CDR3. CDR1 is ENHRY and CDR2 is SYGVKD in the germline V gene.

This clone was counted between two and nine times. In nucleotides, the CDR3 is TGTGCCAGCAGCTTAGGTCCAGTTAGCAATCAGCCCCAGCATTTT. This sequence encodes CASSLGPVSNQPQHF. This chain connects TRBV7-2 to TRBJ1-5; the D is unclear. The germline gives CDR1 SGHTA, CDR2 FQGNSA. The CDR3 totals 15 residues. The ends were cut back, 1 base at V and 0 bases at J, with 7 bases in the middle.

The chain couples TRBV28 to TRBJ1-2; TRBD1 is a possible D gene (6 bases). The CDR3 loop spans 15 amino acids. Germline CDR1 reads MDHEN; CDR2 reads SYDVKM. The V end lost 6 bases, the J end lost 2 bases, and 16 bases lay between the germline ends. This chain's CDR3 is CASRRGGRLNYGYTF. Written as DNA, the CDR3 is TGTGCCAGCAGGAGAGGGGGGCGGCTAAACTATGGCTACACCTTC.

The chain is built from TRBV19 and TRBJ1-4; D might be TRBD1 (6 bases). The length of the CDR3 is 18 residues. Germline V lookup: CDR1 LNHDA, CDR2 SQIVND (reference sequence). Between the trimmed V and J ends, which lost 5 bases and 0 bases, there was a span of 19 bases. CDR3: CASSGSAGTPTTNEKLFF. The CDR3 DNA is TGTGCCAGTAGTGGATCAGCGGGGACACCAACAACTAATGAAAAACTGTTTTTT.

The gene calls are TRBV7-2 and TRBJ2-3, with D perhaps given as TRBD1 or TRBD2 (5 bases each). V was shortened by 2 bases and J by 3 bases, with 12 bases between the two germline ends. The CDR3 extends over 15 amino acids. The germline V gene has CDR1 SGHTA and CDR2 FQGNSA. CDR3 protein: CASSLNGGLTDTQYF. CDR3 nucleotides: TGTGCCAGCAGCTTAAATGGGGGATTGACAGATACGCAGTATTTT.

This clone occurred a few times. V and J are TRBV20-1 and TRBJ1-1, with D uncertain. Germline CDR1 DFQATT, CDR2 SNEGSKA (reference sequence). The CDR3 extends over 11 amino acids. Trimming left V 2 bases short and J 7 bases short, with 8 bases between. The CDR3 nucleotides read TGCAGTGCTAGATCGGGGAATGAAGCTTTCTTT. Translating it yields CSARSGNEAFF.

The chain joins TRBV5-4 to TRBJ2-5; D is possibly TRBD1 (6 bases). The ends were cut back, 5 bases at V and 0 bases at J, with 17 bases in the middle. There are 16 residues in the CDR3. In germline, CDR1 is SGHNT, CDR2 YYREEE (reference sequence). In DNA form, the CDR3 reads TGTGCCAGCAGTTCCGGACAGCTTGGGAACCAAGAGACCCAGTACTTC. Amino acid sequence: CASSSGQLGNQETQYF.

This clone was picked up a small number of times. The genes are TRBV7-2 and TRBJ2-7; 12 bases align to TRBD2. CDR3 size: 15 residues. CDR1 and CDR2 (germline): SGHTA, FQGNSA. V dropped 3 bases and J dropped 6; count of bases not matched to a gene: 6. CDR3 residues: CASSLTLAGGVEQYF. As DNA, the CDR3 is TGTGCCAGCAGCTTGACACTAGCGGGAGGTGTCGAGCAGTACTTC.

V gene TRBV9 combines with J gene TRBJ2-3; 9 nucleotides line up with TRBD1. Losses at the gene ends were 3 bases for V and 0 bases for J; bases not matched to a gene: 5. This CDR3 has 16 amino acids. CDR1 is SGDLS and CDR2 is YYNGEE in the germline V gene. The CDR3 DNA reads TGTGCCAGCAGCGCACGACAGGGGGGGAGCACAGATACGCAGTATTTT. It specifies CASSARQGGSTDTQYF.

This clone has only a few counts. The chain uses TRBV28 and TRBJ1-5; D unresolved. Germline CDR1 and CDR2: MDHEN and SYDVKM. The CDR3 is 11 residues long. Deletions cut 5 bases from V and 7 bases from J, with 6 bases between. The chain's CDR3 is CASSTEQPQHF. CDR3 DNA sequence: TGTGCCAGCAGTACAGAACAGCCCCAGCATTTT. Drawing the rest from reference TRBV28 and TRBJ1-5, the complete variable domain is DVKVTQSSRYLVKRTGEKVFLECVQDMDHENMFWYRQDPGLGLRLIYFSYDVKMKEKGDIPEGYSVSREKKERFSLILESASTNQTSMYLCASSTEQPQHFGDGTRLSIL.

The chain employs TRBV18 and TRBJ2-1; D unresolved. Trimming removed 6 bases at V and 0 bases at J, with 12 bases between. The V gene's germline CDR1 is KGHSH and CDR2 LQKENI. The CDR3 is 15 amino acids. CDR3 protein: CASSPAESSYNEQFF. In DNA, the CDR3 is TGTGCCAGCTCCCCCGCGGAGAGCTCCTACAATGAGCAGTTCTTC. Based on the CDR3 plus reference TRBV18 and TRBJ2-1, the full variable domain is NAGVMQNPRHLVRRRGQEARLRCSPMKGHSHVYWYRQLPEEGLKFMVYLQKENIIDESGMPKERFSAEFPKEGPSILRIQQVVRGDSAAYFCASSPAESSYNEQFFGPGTRLTVL.

This clone was recorded a few times. V is TRBV25-1 and J is TRBJ2-3; possibly TRBD1 for D (6 bases). Germline values: CDR1 MGHDK, CDR2 SYGVNS. The CDR3 has 14 residues. The V end was cut by 5 bases, the J end by 0 bases, with 9 bases between. In DNA, the CDR3 is TGTGCCAGCAGTCTCCAGGGGAGCACAGATACGCAGTATTTT. Its translation: CASSLQGSTDTQYF.

About this clone: The junction and the germline gene differ at one end; a read error may be behind it. Other DNA sequences of this sample code for an identical CDR3. The chain uses TRBV4-2 and TRBJ1-1; a possible D gene is TRBD1 (6 bases). Germline V lookup: CDR1 LGHNA, CDR2 YNFKEQ. The CDR3 consists of 14 residues. CDR3 in amino acids: CASSQDDRNTEAFF. CDR3 sequence (DNA): TGTGCCAGCAGCCAAGATGACAGGAACACTGAAGCCTTCTTT.

The chain is built from TRBV7-6 and TRBJ2-7; 9 bases match TRBD2. V trimming: 5 bases; J trimming: 1 base; junction bases outside the gene matches: 9. The CDR3 has 16 residues. The germline V gene has CDR1 SGHVS and CDR2 FNYEAQ. The CDR3 here is CASSPRAGGPSYEQYF. In nucleotides, the CDR3 is TGTGCCAGCAGCCCAAGAGCGGGAGGCCCTTCCTACGAGCAGTACTTC.

This chain links TRBV6-5 with TRBJ2-5, with 8 nucleotides matching TRBD2. The CDR3 is made up of 14 amino acids. V gave up 6 bases and J gave up 5 bases; unmatched junction bases: 8. Per germline, CDR1 MNHEY and CDR2 SVGAGI. The CDR3 is CASSPTGGVETQYF. The CDR3 DNA reads TGTGCCAGCAGCCCCACGGGAGGGGTTGAGACCCAGTACTTC.

The chain joins TRBV9 to TRBJ1-2, with a possible D match to TRBD1 (6 bases). V was clipped by 3 bases and J by 3 bases, with 12 bases between them. The CDR3 consists of 14 residues. Germline V gives CDR1 SGDLS, CDR2 YYNGEE. The CDR3 loop reads CASSATGHYYGYTF. CDR3 coding DNA: TGTGCCAGCAGCGCAACGGGACACTACTATGGCTACACCTTC.

This clone has just a few counts. DNA of the CDR3: TGTGCCAGCAGCAATGTTTCATTCGGGACAGGGAGGCTCAGGGGCTACGAGCAGTACTTC. This sequence encodes CASSNVSFGTGRLRGYEQYF. The J gene is TRBJ2-7, the V gene TRBV21-1; the table assigns TRBD1, which was not confirmed against the DNA. TRBV21-1 is shown as a pseudogene. The CDR3 is made up of 20 amino acids.

This clone was detected only a few times. The V and J genes are TRBV28 and TRBJ2-3; the match to TRBD2 covers 9 bases. This CDR3 is built from 16 residues. Losses at the gene ends were 8 bases for V and 2 bases for J; bases not matched to a gene: 11. Germline-derived CDR1 and CDR2 are MDHEN and SYDVKM. The CDR3 loop is CASHPLAGITTDTQYF. Written as DNA, the CDR3 is TGTGCCAGCCATCCCCTAGCGGGAATTACCACAGATACGCAGTATTTT.

This clone has only a few counts. The CDR3 loop reads CASSLVRGFQETQYF. The DNA for the CDR3 is TGTGCCAGCAGCTTAGTCCGCGGATTTCAAGAGACCCAGTACTTC. V usage is TRBV7-2 and J usage is TRBJ2-5; no clear D. With 1 base removed from V and 2 bases from J, the gap between germline ends came to 11 bases. The CDR3 is 15 residues long. Germline V gene data show CDR1 as SGHTA and CDR2 as FQGNSA. The full variable domain, with the rest looked up from reference TRBV7-2 and TRBJ2-5, is GAGVSQSPSNKVTEKGKDVELRCDPISGHTALYWYRQSLGQGLEFLIYFQGNSAPDKSGLPSDRFSAERTGGSVSTLTIQRTQQEDSAVYLCASSLVRGFQETQYFGPGTRLLVL.

V gene TRBV19 combines with J gene TRBJ2-1; tentative D call: TRBD1 (5 bases). In germline, CDR1 is LNHDA, CDR2 SQIVND (reference sequence). This CDR3 spans 14 amino acids. V lost 4 bases, J lost 5 bases, and 12 bases lay in between. The CDR3 nucleotides are TGTGCCAGTAGTACTCGACAGATTCACAATGAGCAGTTCTTC. It codes for CASSTRQIHNEQFF.

This clone showed up just a few times. The rearrangement uses TRBV4-3 and TRBJ2-5; D is undetermined. Between the trimmed V and J ends, which lost 3 bases and 1 base, there was a span of 15 bases. CDR1 and CDR2 (germline): LGHNA, YSLEER. The CDR3 runs to 16 residues. The CDR3 loop reads CASSQGNKVPQETQYF. The DNA for the CDR3 is TGCGCCAGCAGCCAGGGGAACAAGGTGCCCCAAGAGACCCAGTACTTC.

This clone turned up a few times. The chain links TRBV15 to TRBJ2-1, with 15 bases aligning to TRBD2. V shed 3 bases, J shed 6 bases, and the junction held 0 bases outside the gene matches. CDR3 length: 15 residues. The germline V gene has CDR1 LNHNV and CDR2 YYDKDF (reference sequence). The CDR3 DNA reads as TGTGCCACCAGCAGGGGACTAGCGGGAGGCAATGAGCAGTTCTTC. Its translation is CATSRGLAGGNEQFF.

This clone was picked up a small number of times. V and J are TRBV28 and TRBJ1-1; 9 positions agree with TRBD1. Germline lookup yields CDR1 MDHEN and CDR2 SYDVKM. This CDR3 spans 16 amino acids. V lost 6 bases to trimming and J lost 5 bases; unmatched junction nucleotides: 13. CDR3 bases: TGTGCCAGCAGCTTCCCGGGACAGGGTTCGGGGACTGAAGCTTTCTTT. Its protein product is CASSFPGQGSGTEAFF.

CDR3 nucleotide sequence: TGTGCCAGCAGCTACGGACAGGTTAGCACAGATACGCAGTATTTT. This sequence encodes CASSYGQVSTDTQYF. This chain joins TRBV7-2 and TRBJ2-3; the match to TRBD1 covers 7 bases. V was clipped by 4 bases and J by 0 bases; unmatched bases: 4. The germline CDR1 and CDR2 sequences are SGHTA and FQGNSA. This CDR3 spans 15 amino acids.

In its sample, this clone was seen a few times. The J gene is TRBJ1-5, the V gene TRBV28; 7 nucleotides line up with TRBD1. The CDR3 is 14 residues long. Germline V gene data show CDR1 as MDHEN and CDR2 as SYDVKM. Losses at the gene ends were 7 bases for V and 2 bases for J; bases not matched to a gene: 5. The CDR3 nucleotides are TGTGCCAGCACGAGGGGGCAAGGCAATCAGCCCCAGCATTTT. This translates into CASTRGQGNQPQHF.

A few counts support this clone. V and J are TRBV29-1 and TRBJ2-1; 10 bases are a match to TRBD2. Trimming took 4 bases from V and 0 from J; bases not matched to a gene: 6. This CDR3 spans 16 amino acids. The V gene's germline CDR1 is SQVTM and CDR2 ANQGSEA. The CDR3 region is CSVVASGGRSYNEQFF. CDR3 sequence (DNA): TGCAGCGTTGTGGCTAGCGGGGGTCGCTCCTACAATGAGCAGTTCTTC.

This clone was detected only a few times. J is TRBJ2-4 and V is TRBV7-9; D is possibly TRBD2 (5 bases). The ends were cut back, 2 bases at V and 6 bases at J, with 11 bases in the middle. The V gene's germline CDR1 is SEHNR and CDR2 FQNEAQ (reference sequence). The CDR3 runs to 14 residues. CDR3 loop: CASSLLGVGNIQYF. DNA of the CDR3: TGTGCCAGCAGCTTATTGGGAGTTGGAAACATTCAGTACTTC. Full variable domain (missing parts from reference TRBV7-9 and TRBJ2-4): DTGVSQNPRHKITKRGQNVTFRCDPISEHNRLYWYRQTLGQGPEFLTYFQNEAQLEKSRLLSDRFSAERPKGSFSTLEIQRTEQGDSAMYLCASSLLGVGNIQYFGAGTRLSVL.

This clone was detected a few times. This chain links TRBV7-9 with TRBJ1-1; weak D call: TRBD1 (6 bases). Germline V gives CDR1 SEHNR, CDR2 FQNEAQ (reference sequence). This CDR3 comprises 16 residues. Trimming took off 5 bases at V and 4 bases at J, with 20 bases between the two ends. CDR3 coding DNA: TGTGCCAGCAGCCCCGGTGGGGGGCGGATAGGCACTGAAGCTTTCTTT. Its translation: CASSPGGGRIGTEAFF.

For this clone: The sample has other DNA sequences that encode this CDR3 too. Here the CDR3 DNA reads TGTGCCACCAGCAGAGTGGTGGGTTCATACAATGAGCAGTTCTTC. It codes for CATSRVVGSYNEQFF. The V gene is TRBV15, the J gene TRBJ2-1; D unresolved. From germline, CDR1 is LNHNV and CDR2 YYDKDF (reference sequence). V was pared by 1 base and J by 4 bases, with 11 bases between. The CDR3 is made up of 15 amino acids.

This clone appeared a few times. This rearrangement joins TRBV18 to TRBJ2-3; possibly TRBD1 or TRBD2 for D (5 bases each). The CDR3 runs 12 residues. Looked up from germline, CDR1 is KGHSH and CDR2 is LQKENI. V gave up 6 bases and J gave up 6 bases, with 10 bases separating them. CDR3 sequence: CASSGPGDTQYF. Written as DNA, the CDR3 is TGTGCCAGCTCGGGACCGGGGGATACGCAGTATTTT.